Presented here are 32 T cell receptor beta chains from one specimen sequenced in a study of Ad26.COV2.S vaccination and SARS-CoV-2 variants (dated by TCRdb to the early 2020s). The treatment or condition label for this specimen denotes: around 19 received Ad26.COV2.S at low or high dose, single or two shots; 5 received placebo; per-sample allocation not given. For vaccine and placebo recipients, the sequenced repertoires came from samples collected on day 63 after the first injection. Libraries were made using the immunoSEQ multiplex PCR assay. Drawn from immuneACCESS, this table holds only the in-frame rearrangements with V and J called that TCRdb kept. Clones are partly lost; checked studies trace under half to an unresolved V gene and leave the rest unexplained. The table for this sample lists about 350,000 clones; approximately 90% of them were counted only once. Approximately 5% of the sample is in the top ten clones.

Material: peripheral blood, obtained in a trial of Ad26.COV2.S vaccine versus placebo. The receptor set was obtained from a person aged 18-65 years who received the Ad26.COV2.S COVID-19 vaccine or a placebo.

The chain employs TRBV6-1 and TRBJ2-1; 8 positions agree with TRBD1. Per the germline V gene, CDR1 is MNHNS and CDR2 is SASEGT. The CDR3 runs 15 residues. The ends lost 2 bases at V and 5 bases at J; junction bases unmatched: 5. The CDR3 nucleotides read TGTGCCAGCAGTGAAAGTCGGACAGGGAACAATGAGCAGTTCTTC. It specifies CASSESRTGNNEQFF.

The gene calls are TRBV9 and TRBJ1-4; perhaps TRBD1 as D (6 bases). V was trimmed by 0 bases and J by 5 bases, leaving 11 bases between them. Germline lookup yields CDR1 SGDLS and CDR2 YYNGEE. The CDR3 spans 15 residues. The CDR3 reads CASSVAGTKNEKLFF. CDR3 bases: TGTGCCAGCAGCGTAGCCGGGACAAAGAATGAAAAACTGTTTTTT.

V and J are TRBV2 and TRBJ2-3; the match to TRBD2 covers 7 bases. The CDR3 has 12 amino acids. The V gene's germline CDR1 is SNHLY and CDR2 FYNNEI. The junction had 3 bases not matched to a gene; V was cut back by 6 bases and J by 6 bases. CDR3 nucleotides: TGTGCCAGCAGCGTCGGGGGGGATACGCAGTATTTT. Translating gives CASSVGGDTQYF.

V and J are TRBV7-8 and TRBJ1-3, with TRBD1 identical over 7 bases. Trimming cost V 5 bases and J 4 bases; bases outside gene matches: 8. Looked up from germline, CDR1 is SGHVS and CDR2 is FQNEAQ. The CDR3 loop spans 15 amino acids. The CDR3 region is CASSPVRGPGNTIYF. The CDR3 nucleotides are TGTGCCAGCAGCCCCGTAAGGGGGCCGGGAAACACCATATATTTT.

The rearrangement joins TRBV5-4 to TRBJ2-1; D not certain. The CDR3 consists of 16 residues. Trimming removed 4 bases from V and 2 bases from J, with 16 bases in between. Germline V gene lookup returns CDR1 SGHNT and CDR2 YYREEE (reference sequence). CDR3 loop: CASSARGAMPYNEQFF. The CDR3 DNA follows: TGTGCCAGCAGCGCCCGAGGAGCAATGCCCTACAATGAGCAGTTCTTC. The whole variable domain, filled in from reference TRBV5-4 and TRBJ2-1, reads ETGVTQSPTHLIKTRGQQVTLRCSSQSGHNTVSWYQQALGQGPQFIFQYYREEENGRGNFPPRFSGLQFPNYSSELNVNALELDDSALYLCASSARGAMPYNEQFFGPGTRLTVL.

CDR3 in amino acids: CASSLRGLWGSYNEQFF. Here the CDR3 DNA reads TGTGCCAGCAGCTTACGCGGACTGTGGGGCTCCTACAATGAGCAGTTCTTC. This chain links TRBV11-2 with TRBJ2-1, with a possible D match to TRBD2 (5 bases). The germline CDR1 and CDR2 sequences are SGHAT and FQNNGV. Between the trimmed V and J ends, which lost 2 bases and 0 bases, there was a span of 14 bases. There are 17 residues in the CDR3. The complete variable domain, with remaining parts taken from reference TRBV11-2 and TRBJ2-1, reads EAGVAQSPRYKIIEKRQSVAFWCNPISGHATLYWYQQILGQGPKLLIQFQNNGVVDDSQLPKDRFSAERLKGVDSTLKIQPAKLEDSAVYLCASSLRGLWGSYNEQFFGPGTRLTVL.

The rearrangement uses TRBV5-6 and TRBJ2-7; 10 bases align to TRBD1. CDR3 length: 15 residues. Germline CDR1 is SGHDT and CDR2 is YYEEEE. V trimming: 2 bases; J trimming: 5 bases; junction bases outside the gene matches: 7. This chain's CDR3 is CASSFPGQGTHEQYF. CDR3 coding DNA: TGTGCCAGCAGCTTCCCGGGACAGGGGACCCACGAGCAGTACTTC. Looking up the rest from reference TRBV5-6 and TRBJ2-7 gives the full variable domain: DAGVTQSPTHLIKTRGQQVTLRCSPKSGHDTVSWYQQALGQGPQFIFQYYEEEERQRGNFPDRFSGHQFPNYSSELNVNALLLGDSALYLCASSFPGQGTHEQYFGPGTRLTVT.

About this clone: Germline is not matched at one junction end, which may reflect a read error. This sequence joins TRBV2 and TRBJ1-1; unclear D gene. CDR1 and CDR2 (germline): SNHLY, FYNNEI. CDR3 size: 12 residues. This CDR3 is CASSLDTIMPVF. The CDR3 nucleotides read TGTGCCAGCAGTTTGGATACCATAATGCCCGTTTTT.

In its sample, this clone was seen once. This chain uses TRBV16 with TRBJ2-4; TRBD2 is a possible D gene (6 bases). Trimming left V 0 bases short and J 3 bases short, with 12 bases between. Germline V gene lookup returns CDR1 KGHSY and CDR2 FQNENV. The CDR3 consists of 16 residues. Written as DNA, the CDR3 is TGTGCCAGCAGCCAATCAGGAGGGAGGAGCAAAAACATTCAGTACTTC. Its translation is CASSQSGGRSKNIQYF.

V gene TRBV19 combines with J gene TRBJ1-4; the D is unclear. The germline V gene encodes CDR1 LNHDA and CDR2 SQIVND (reference sequence). This CDR3 is built from 13 residues. The V end was cut by 8 bases, the J end by 0 bases, with 7 bases between. In DNA, the CDR3 is TGTGCCAGTGTCAGCACAACTAATGAAAAACTGTTTTTT. It specifies CASVSTTNEKLFF.

The chain joins TRBV7-2 to TRBJ2-5; 7 bases are shared with TRBD2. The CDR3 length is 16 residues. CDR1 and CDR2 (germline): SGHTA, FQGNSA. Germline trimming cut 4 bases from V and 2 bases from J; bases unmatched to any gene: 10. This CDR3 is CASSSRVGGGQETQYF. Written as DNA, the CDR3 is TGTGCCAGCAGCTCCCGGGTGGGCGGGGGTCAAGAGACCCAGTACTTC.

The chain joins TRBV6-5 to TRBJ1-2; 11 positions agree with TRBD1. CDR3 length: 13 residues. Germline loops: CDR1 MNHEY, CDR2 SVGAGI. Trimming at V came to 6 bases and at J to 9 bases, leaving 6 bases not matched to a gene. This CDR3 reads CASRGQGGYRYTF. The CDR3 DNA sequence: TGTGCCAGCAGGGGACAGGGGGGTTATCGCTACACCTTC.

This chain links TRBV10-1 with TRBJ1-4, with TRBD1 matching over 7 bases. V shed 6 bases and J 0 bases; nucleotides not matched to a gene: 7. Germline loops: CDR1 WNHNN, CDR2 SYGVQD (reference sequence). The CDR3 runs to 16 residues. The CDR3 loop reads CASSQGQPSTNEKLFF. For the CDR3, the DNA is TGCGCCAGCAGCCAGGGACAGCCTTCAACTAATGAAAAACTGTTTTTT.

This clone was counted between two and nine times. The chain carries TRBV3-1 (or the pseudogene TRBV3-2) and TRBJ1-1; D gene unclear. The CDR3 has 13 residues. Between the trimmed V and J ends, which lost 2 bases and 7 bases, there was a span of 11 bases. Germline loops: CDR1 LGHDT, CDR2 YNNKEL (reference sequence). CDR3 residues: CASSQPDRDEAFF. Written as DNA, the CDR3 is TGTGCCAGCAGCCAACCTGATAGGGATGAAGCTTTCTTT.

The chain couples TRBV19 to TRBJ1-2; D call uncertain. Trimming took off 7 bases at V and 6 bases at J, with 15 bases between the two ends. Germline V gene data show CDR1 as LNHDA and CDR2 as SQIVND (reference sequence). The CDR3 covers 13 residues. The DNA for the CDR3 is TGTGCCAGTACTCAGTGGGATTGGAATGGCTACACCTTC. Encoded protein: CASTQWDWNGYTF.

V and J are TRBV14 and TRBJ2-1; D not resolved. Per the germline V gene, CDR1 is SGHDN and CDR2 is FVKESK. The CDR3 totals 17 residues. V lost 0 bases to trimming and J lost 2 bases, with 14 bases between them. CDR3 sequence reads: CASSQEKAFRAYNEQFF. For the CDR3, the DNA is TGTGCCAGCAGCCAAGAGAAGGCGTTTCGGGCCTACAATGAGCAGTTCTTC.

V usage is TRBV11-2 and J usage is TRBJ1-6; 9 nucleotides agree with TRBD1. CDR1 is SGHAT and CDR2 is FQNNGV in the germline V gene. V gave up 1 base and J gave up 8 bases; unmatched junction bases: 6. The CDR3 consists of 16 residues. The CDR3 protein is CASSLGTGGWDSPLHF. CDR3 in DNA: TGTGCCAGCAGCTTAGGCACAGGGGGCTGGGATTCACCCCTCCACTTT.

The gene calls are TRBV6-1 and TRBJ1-1; D perhaps matches TRBD1 (5 bases). Germline V gives CDR1 MNHNS, CDR2 SASEGT. V was clipped by 1 base and J by 1 base, with 10 bases between them. The CDR3 is made up of 15 amino acids. Here the CDR3 DNA reads TGTGCCAGCAGTGAAGGGGGGGGAGGGAACACTGAAGCTTTCTTT. This translates into CASSEGGGGNTEAFF.

The J gene is TRBJ1-2, the V gene TRBV15; 10 positions match TRBD1. V lost 0 bases and J lost 3; bases outside the gene matches: 4. The germline V gene encodes CDR1 LNHNV and CDR2 YYDKDF (reference sequence). This CDR3 has 16 residues. CDR3 nucleotides: TGTGCCACCAGCAGAGACAGGGACAGGGGCTACTATGGCTACACCTTC. Its protein product is CATSRDRDRGYYGYTF.

V is TRBV28 and J is TRBJ2-1; TRBD1 matches 10 bases. The CDR3 is 18 residues long. V lost 3 bases to trimming and J lost 0 bases; unmatched junction nucleotides: 8. Germline lookup yields CDR1 MDHEN and CDR2 SYDVKM. The CDR3 spells CASSFPVRDRGSYNEQFF. In DNA form, the CDR3 reads TGTGCCAGCAGTTTCCCTGTCCGGGACAGGGGCTCCTACAATGAGCAGTTCTTC.

The chain couples TRBV6-1 to TRBJ2-7, with 7 bases fitting TRBD1. The CDR3 covers 14 residues. After removal of 1 base from V and 0 bases from J, the junction contained 0 bases not matched to a gene. CDR1 and CDR2 from the germline V gene are MNHNS and SASEGT. The chain's CDR3 is CASSEGDSSYEQYF. The CDR3 nucleotides are TGTGCCAGCAGTGAAGGGGACAGCTCCTACGAGCAGTACTTC.

The gene calls are TRBV10-3 and TRBJ1-5; 11 bases align to TRBD1. V shed 6 bases and J 7 bases; nucleotides not matched to a gene: 20. The CDR3 spans 19 residues. Germline V gene lookup returns CDR1 ENHRY and CDR2 SYGVKD. CDR3 sequence reads: CAISLGQGAIGARAQPQHF. The DNA of the CDR3 is TGTGCCATCAGCCTAGGACAGGGGGCGATAGGTGCTAGGGCCCAGCCCCAGCATTTT.

The V and J genes are TRBV28 and TRBJ1-4; no reliable D call. Germline V lookup: CDR1 MDHEN, CDR2 SYDVKM. Trimming took off 7 bases at V and 4 bases at J, with 13 bases between the two ends. This CDR3 contains 14 residues. CDR3 sequence: CASKGLRINEKLFF. The CDR3 DNA follows: TGTGCCAGCAAGGGCCTAAGGATTAATGAAAAACTGTTTTTT.

The rearrangement joins TRBV18 to TRBJ2-3; D gene unclear. V was pared by 3 bases and J by 0 bases, with 13 bases between. The CDR3 spans 16 residues. Germline assignment: CDR1 KGHSH and CDR2 LQKENI. The CDR3 region has the DNA TGTGCCAGCTCACCGCCTACGACGGTCAGCACAGATACGCAGTATTTT. Translated, it gives CASSPPTTVSTDTQYF.

The rearrangement uses TRBV7-8 and TRBJ2-2; 10 bases match TRBD1. Germline V lookup: CDR1 SGHVS, CDR2 FQNEAQ. This CDR3 has 17 residues. Trimming removed 0 bases from V and 5 bases from J; junction bases left unmatched: 6. DNA of the CDR3: TGTGCCAGCAGCTTAGCGGGGGGACAGGGGAGTACCGGGGAGCTGTTTTTT. Residues: CASSLAGGQGSTGELFF.

The V gene is TRBV7-2, the J gene TRBJ2-7; D gene uncertain. Trimming took off 1 base at V and 0 bases at J, with 10 bases between the two ends. CDR1 SGHTA and CDR2 FQGNSA come from the germline V gene. The CDR3 is made up of 15 amino acids. CDR3 bases: TGTGCCAGCAGCTTAGACTCCGAGAGCTCCTACGAGCAGTACTTC. This gives the protein CASSLDSESSYEQYF.

This clone has more than one count but fewer than ten. The sample carries other DNA sequences with the same CDR3. The rearrangement joins TRBV20-1 to TRBJ2-7; D uncertain. The CDR3 is 11 residues long. Germline V gene sequence: CDR1 DFQATT, CDR2 SNEGSKA (reference sequence). V was pared by 1 base and J by 2 bases, with 3 bases between. In DNA form, the CDR3 reads TGCAGTGCTAGAGGTCCCTACGAGCAGTACTTC. Translating gives CSARGPYEQYF.

A single count supports this clone. The rearrangement links TRBV5-5 to TRBJ2-3, with D hard to call. The V end lost 4 bases, the J end lost 3 bases, and 9 bases lay between the germline ends. The CDR3 covers 13 residues. Germline V gene lookup returns CDR1 SGHKS and CDR2 YYEKEE (reference sequence). Written as DNA, the CDR3 is TGTGCCAGCAGCCTTTGGCGGACAGATACGCAGTATTTT. This codes for CASSLWRTDTQYF.

In its sample, this clone was seen a few times. J is TRBJ2-7 and V is TRBV18; D may be TRBD1 (6 bases). The CDR3 is 14 amino acids. Germline V CDR1 and CDR2: KGHSH, LQKENI. The V gene lost 5 bases and the J gene lost 7 bases, with 18 bases spanning the gap. The CDR3 DNA reads as TGTGCCAGCTCAACGACAGGACACGAGGGTGAGCAGTACTTC. Protein: CASSTTGHEGEQYF.

The sample holds a few counts of this clone. V and J are TRBV18 and TRBJ1-1; D gene unclear. Trimming took off 6 bases at V and 4 bases at J, with 9 bases between the two ends. CDR1 and CDR2 (germline): KGHSH, LQKENI. The CDR3 sequence is 12 residues long. CDR3 sequence reads: CASSAGLTEAFF. CDR3 coding DNA: TGTGCCAGCTCCGCGGGCCTCACTGAAGCTTTCTTT.

Points on this clone: This same CDR3 is encoded by further DNA sequences in the sample. CDR3 in DNA: TGTGCCAGCAGCCGAACGGTAAACACTGAAGCTTTCTTT. Encoded protein: CASSRTVNTEAFF. The rearrangement joins TRBV6-5 to TRBJ1-1; unclear D gene. Trimming stripped 6 bases from V and 2 bases from J, with 10 bases between. Germline lookup yields CDR1 MNHEY and CDR2 SVGAGI. The CDR3 is 13 amino acids.

This chain links TRBV24-1 with TRBJ2-1; 10 bases are a match to TRBD2. With 6 bases clipped from V and 7 bases from J, the junction kept 5 bases outside the gene matches. The CDR3 is 14 amino acids. Germline V gene lookup returns CDR1 KGHDR and CDR2 SFDVKD. The CDR3 protein is CATSLSGGANEQFF. The DNA of the CDR3 is TGTGCCACCAGTCTAAGCGGGGGGGCAAATGAGCAGTTCTTC.